These T cell receptor beta chains were read from a single sample in a study of blood T cell repertoires in COVID-19. The data were produced by immunoSEQ multiplex PCR, yet TCRdb's version contains in-frame clones alone and is incomplete. The sample carries 400,000 to 550,000 clones, 85% to 90% recorded once. The specimen was peripheral blood. The receptors shown here come from a woman in her twenties or thirties with acute or convalescent COVID-19. Each CDR3 is given with its conserved first and last residue. Fields, in order: CDR3 protein, CDR3 DNA, clone size, J gene, D gene, V gene. A D gene is named only where the DNA matches it firmly. Rows give clone size only sometimes, using once, few, many, or a class for an expanded clone.

CDR3 protein: CASSRGNEQFF
CDR3 DNA: TGTGCCAGCAGTAGGGGGAATGAGCAGTTCTTC
clone size: -
J gene: TRBJ2-1
D gene: -
V gene: TRBV6-5

CDR3 protein: CASSLEGGRFNSPLHF
CDR3 DNA: TGTGCCAGCAGCTTGGAAGGAGGCCGATTTAATTCACCCCTCCACTTT
clone size: -
J gene: TRBJ1-6
D gene: -
V gene: TRBV5-5

CDR3 protein: CASSRGGAGDTQYF
CDR3 DNA: TGTGCCAGCAGCCGCGGGGGGGCGGGAGATACGCAGTATTTT
clone size: -
J gene: TRBJ2-3
D gene: TRBD2
V gene: TRBV11-3

CDR3 protein: CASSLGDSPLHF
CDR3 DNA: TGTGCCAGCAGTCTAGGGGATTCACCCCTCCACTTT
clone size: -
J gene: TRBJ1-6
D gene: -
V gene: TRBV28

CDR3 protein: CASSRKGGAGDYGYTF
CDR3 DNA: TGTGCCAGTAGTAGAAAGGGAGGGGCAGGGGACTATGGCTACACCTTC
clone size: once
J gene: TRBJ1-2
D gene: -
V gene: TRBV19

CDR3 protein: CASSPGQSSYEQYF
CDR3 DNA: TGCGCCAGCAGCCCGGGACAGAGTAGTTACGAGCAGTACTTC
clone size: -
J gene: TRBJ2-7
D gene: TRBD1
V gene: TRBV5-1

CDR3 protein: CASSITGTGGRAFF
CDR3 DNA: TGTGCCAGCAGCATAACCGGGACAGGGGGGAGAGCTTTCTTT
clone size: few
J gene: TRBJ1-1
D gene: TRBD1
V gene: TRBV28

CDR3 protein: CASSLQGYTGELFF
CDR3 DNA: TGTGCCAGCTCGCTACAGGGGTACACCGGGGAGCTGTTTTTT
clone size: -
J gene: TRBJ2-2
D gene: TRBD1
V gene: TRBV18

CDR3 protein: CSGTPYNEQFF
CDR3 DNA: TGCAGTGGTACACCTTACAATGAGCAGTTCTTC
clone size: -
J gene: TRBJ2-1
D gene: -
V gene: TRBV20-1

CDR3 protein: CSASRPTSGTEAFF
CDR3 DNA: TGCAGTGCTAGTAGGCCTACTTCAGGGACTGAAGCTTTCTTT
clone size: -
J gene: TRBJ1-1
D gene: -
V gene: TRBV20-1